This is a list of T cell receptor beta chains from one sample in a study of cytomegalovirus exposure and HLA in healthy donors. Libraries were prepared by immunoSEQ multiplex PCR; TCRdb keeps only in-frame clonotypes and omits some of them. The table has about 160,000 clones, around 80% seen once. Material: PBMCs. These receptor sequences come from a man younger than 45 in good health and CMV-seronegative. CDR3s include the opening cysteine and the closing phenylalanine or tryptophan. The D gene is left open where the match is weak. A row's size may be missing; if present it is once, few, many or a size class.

DNA: TGTGCCACTACTTCAGGGTTAATAGAAAAACTGTTTTTT
CDR3: CATTSGLIEKLFF
V: TRBV28
J: TRBJ1-4
D: -
length: 13
size: -

DNA: TGCAGCGTTGAGGGGGGGGAGATGGTTGAGACCCAGTACTTC
CDR3: CSVEGGEMVETQYF
V: TRBV29-1
J: TRBJ2-5
D: TRBD2
length: 14
size: -

DNA: TGTGCCAGCAGTTTCACAGGGTCTGCCGTTTTCGAGCAGTACTTC
CDR3: CASSFTGSAVFEQYF
V: TRBV28
J: TRBJ2-7
D: -
length: 15
size: few

DNA: TGCATCGGGGGGCAGGGCACTGAAGCTTTCTTT
CDR3: CIGGQGTEAFF
V: TRBV20-1
J: TRBJ1-1
D: -
length: 11
size: -

DNA: TGTGCCAGCACCGACAGCTTTGGCTCCTACAATGAGCAGTTCTTC
CDR3: CASTDSFGSYNEQFF
V: TRBV6-1
J: TRBJ2-1
D: -
length: 15
size: -

DNA: TGTGCCCGGCCCTCAGGGGAACTTAATCAGCCCCAGCATTTT
CDR3: CARPSGELNQPQHF
V: TRBV28
J: TRBJ1-5
D: -
length: 14
size: -

DNA: TGTGCCAGCTCACCAGGGGCAGGGGGTCAGGCTGGCTACACCTTC
CDR3: CASSPGAGGQAGYTF
V: TRBV18
J: TRBJ1-2
D: TRBD1
length: 15
size: -

DNA: TGTGCCATTAGGGAGGGTAGACACTATGGCTACACCTTC
CDR3: CAIREGRHYGYTF
V: TRBV19
J: TRBJ1-2
D: -
length: 13
size: -

DNA: TGTGCCAGCAGTCCGACTAGCGGGGCTGCCTACGAGCAGTACTTC
CDR3: CASSPTSGAAYEQYF
V: TRBV6-5
J: TRBJ2-7
D: TRBD2
length: 15
size: -

DNA: TGTGCCAGCAGCCAAAGCGGGGGGGCAGGAGATACGCAGTATTTT
CDR3: CASSQSGGAGDTQYF
V: TRBV7-7
J: TRBJ2-3
D: TRBD2
length: 15
size: -

DNA: TGTGCCAGTAGTATGTCAGGGGTGGGCAATGAGCAGTTCTTC
CDR3: CASSMSGVGNEQFF
V: TRBV19
J: TRBJ2-1
D: -
length: 14
size: -

DNA: TGCAGTGGGTCCCAGGGTGAAGCTTTCTTT
CDR3: CSGSQGEAFF
V: TRBV20-1
J: TRBJ1-1
D: -
length: 10
size: -

DNA: TGTGCCAGCTCACGGTCGGGGGGGCCCTACGAGCAGTACTTC
CDR3: CASSRSGGPYEQYF
V: TRBV18
J: TRBJ2-7
D: TRBD2
length: 14
size: -

DNA: TGTGCCAGCAGCTTAGCTGCGGGGGACAATCAGCCCCAGCATTTT
CDR3: CASSLAAGDNQPQHF
V: TRBV7-9
J: TRBJ1-5
D: -
length: 15
size: -

DNA: TGCAGCGTTGGGGTCAGGGCATACTACTGGGAGCAGTACTTC
CDR3: CSVGVRAYYWEQYF
V: TRBV29-1
J: TRBJ2-7
D: -
length: 14
size: -

DNA: TGTGCCAGCAGCTTAGACTCAGGGGATAGTGGCTACACCTTC
CDR3: CASSLDSGDSGYTF
V: TRBV11-2
J: TRBJ1-2
D: -
length: 14
size: -